This TCR beta chain was sequenced for a study of early T cells in non-severe SARS-CoV-2 infection. Study-wide context: The input, bulk RNA from unsorted whole blood, was sequenced, and chains were unpaired.

Individual cDNA molecules carried attached unique molecular identifiers. A single record per CDR3 protein comes from TCRdb applying MiXCR to the 5' RACE reads. The data contain around 59,000 distinct CDR3 sequences, approximately 13% of them singletons. Study-level points and caveats: Matching with VDJdb favored anti-spike CD8 responses (missing private and CD4 specificities).

CDR1 and CDR2 (germline): SGHVS, FQNEAQ. Germline trimming cut 1 base from V and 7 bases from J; bases unmatched to any gene: 5. This CDR3 region has 15 residues. This clonotype was picked up many times. Its antigen remains unidentified. The receptor's source is an adult who was a healthcare worker with PCR-confirmed SARS-CoV-2 infection or an uninfected control (not recorded which). The sequenced material came from whole blood. This chain uses TRBV7-8 with TRBJ2-2; 8 nucleotides match TRBD2. Here the CDR3 DNA reads TGTGCCAGCAGCTTAGTCCGACGGGAGGGCGGGGAGCTGTTTTTT. This sequence encodes CASSLVRREGGELFF. The full variable domain, its missing parts supplied by reference TRBV7-8 and TRBJ2-2, is GAGVSQSPRYKVAKRGQDVALRCDPISGHVSLFWYQQALGQGPEFLTYFQNEAQLDKSGLPSDRFFAERPEGSVSTLKIQRTQQEDSAVYLCASSLVRREGGELFFGEGSRLTVL.